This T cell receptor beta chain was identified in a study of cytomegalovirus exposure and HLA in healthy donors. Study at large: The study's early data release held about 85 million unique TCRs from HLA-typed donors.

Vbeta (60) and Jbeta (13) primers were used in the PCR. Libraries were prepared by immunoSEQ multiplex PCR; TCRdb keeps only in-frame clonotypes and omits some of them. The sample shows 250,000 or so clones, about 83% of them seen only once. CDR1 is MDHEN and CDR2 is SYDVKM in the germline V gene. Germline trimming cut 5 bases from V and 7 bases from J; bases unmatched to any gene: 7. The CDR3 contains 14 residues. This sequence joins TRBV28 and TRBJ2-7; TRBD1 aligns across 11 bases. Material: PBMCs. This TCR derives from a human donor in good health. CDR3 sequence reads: CASSRSGTGGEQYF. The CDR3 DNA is TGTGCCAGCAGTCGATCCGGGACAGGGGGTGAGCAGTACTTC.